This T cell receptor beta chain was identified in a study of Ad26.COV2.S vaccination and SARS-CoV-2 variants. Germline V CDR1 and CDR2: LNHDA, SQIVND (reference sequence). The CDR3 length is 17 residues. The V and J ends lost 1 base and 3 bases, in that order; junction bases with no gene match: 11. The method was immunoSEQ multiplex PCR; TCRdb's version includes in-frame clones alone and lacks a portion of them. The sample has around 170,000 clones, approximately 88% seen once. Note on this clone: What it binds is unknown.

Findings of the study overall: Compared with placebo recipients, vaccine recipients had higher spike-specific TCR breadth. Total T cell responses may have been underestimated by the TCR breadth and depth analyses.

This clonotype originated in a human donor who had recovered from COVID-19. The sequencing used peripheral blood, collected after recovery from COVID-19. The J gene is TRBJ2-5, the V gene TRBV19, with 7 bases fitting TRBD1. CDR3 DNA: TGTGCCAGTAGTATAGGTCTCACAGGGGACCTAGAAGAGACCCAGTACTTC. It codes for CASSIGLTGDLEETQYF.